This T cell receptor beta chain was captured in a study of blood T cell repertoires in COVID-19. This clone has only one observation. Assay used: immunoSEQ multiplex PCR; TCRdb lists only in-frame clones, some missing. The top ten hold about 7.3% of the sample, which has over 95,000 clones, around four fifths seen once. The germline V gene has CDR1 KGHSH and CDR2 LQKENI. The CDR3 contains 16 residues. The V and J ends lost 0 bases and 7 bases, in that order; junction bases with no gene match: 7. The chain links TRBV18 to TRBJ1-4; TRBD1 matches 8 bases. The sample was peripheral blood. The receptor comes from a woman aged 40 to 50 with acute or convalescent COVID-19. CDR3 sequence (DNA): TGTGCCAGCTCACCACCCCGGCCAGGGGGCGTTGAAAAACTGTTTTTT. Amino acids: CASSPPRPGGVEKLFF.